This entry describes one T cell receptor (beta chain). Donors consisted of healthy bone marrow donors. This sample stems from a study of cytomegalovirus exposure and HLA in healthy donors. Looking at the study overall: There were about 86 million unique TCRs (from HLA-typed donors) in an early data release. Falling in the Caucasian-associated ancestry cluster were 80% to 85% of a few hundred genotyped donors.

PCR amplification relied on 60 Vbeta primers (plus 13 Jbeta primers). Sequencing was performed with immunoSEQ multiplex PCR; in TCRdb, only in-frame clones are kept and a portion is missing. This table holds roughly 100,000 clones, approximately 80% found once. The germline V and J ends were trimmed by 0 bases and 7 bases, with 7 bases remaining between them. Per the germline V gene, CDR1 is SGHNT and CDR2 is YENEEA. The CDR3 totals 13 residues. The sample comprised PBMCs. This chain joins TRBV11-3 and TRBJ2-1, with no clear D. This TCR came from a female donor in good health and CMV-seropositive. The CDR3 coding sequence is TGTGCCAGCAGCTTAGAGGGCTGGAATGAGCAGTTCTTC. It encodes CASSLEGWNEQFF.